This TCR beta chain was recovered during a study of spatial heterogeneity in lung cancer. Study details: Sequence detection consistently recorded a greater number of beta-chain than alpha-chain sequences. Counts of TCR transcripts in tumor regions correlated strongly with a T cell module score (derived from matched bulk RNA-seq).

This clonotype showed up many times. Antigen: not known. The CDR3 is made up of 15 amino acids. The germline V gene has CDR1 SEHNR and CDR2 FQNEAQ (reference sequence). The V segment lost 4 bases and the J segment 2 bases; nucleotides outside the gene matches: 3. Notes on the study in general: Tumor T-cell coverage was an estimated 7% or so for alpha and around 12% for beta chains. Counts of expanded intratumoral alpha and beta TCRs tracked tumor mutation counts. Counts for ubiquitous and regional expanded TCRs went along with ubiquitous and regional nonsynonymous mutations, respectively.

TCRdb independently ran MiXCR on the 5' RACE reads; one entry per CDR3 protein. Among approximately 11,000 distinct CDR3 sequences, approximately 7.2% were seen once, and the ten largest hold about 20%. Time point of the sample: sample taken at primary tumor resection. Sequencing used lung tumor tissue, obtained at surgery. This chain uses TRBV7-9 with TRBJ1-3; 9 bases align to TRBD1. The receptor's source is a female donor with early-stage non-small cell lung cancer. CDR3 DNA sequence: TGTGCCAGCAGCTCGGACAGGGGAACTGGAAACACCATATATTTT. It translates to CASSSDRGTGNTIYF.